The T cell receptor (beta chain) described here comes from a study of blood T cell repertoires in COVID-19. Overall study: Collection of acute and convalescent COVID-19 samples took place in the United States, Italy and Spain. T cells, B-cell-depleted T cells, or PBMCs provided the cDNA or gDNA that served as material.

Trimming stripped 0 bases from V and 3 bases from J, with 6 bases between. Looked up from germline, CDR1 is LNHNV and CDR2 is YYDKDF (reference sequence). CDR3 length equals 14 residues. Per the study methods: Reference gene primer amplification gave estimated nucleated cell counts. Sequencing was performed with immunoSEQ multiplex PCR; in TCRdb, only in-frame clones are kept and a portion is missing. That table furnishes V, J and clone size, whereas the DNA furnished D and trimming. The profile shows about 160,000 clones, over 80% of them singletons. This receptor was taken from a woman aged 50 to 60 with acute or convalescent COVID-19. The J gene is TRBJ1-5, the V gene TRBV15; D is unresolved. The sequencing input was peripheral blood. CDR3 amino acids: CATSRDLLNQPQHF. CDR3 sequence (DNA): TGTGCCACCAGCAGAGACCTACTCAATCAGCCCCAGCATTTT.